This TCR beta chain was sequenced in a study of cytomegalovirus exposure and HLA in healthy donors. Primers included in the PCR were 60 Vbeta and 13 Jbeta primers. Assay used: immunoSEQ multiplex PCR; TCRdb lists only in-frame clones, some missing. The sample carries around 140,000 clones, about 77% recorded once. Germline lookup yields CDR1 SGHTA and CDR2 FQGNSA. The CDR3 has 15 residues. V was clipped by 1 base and J by 4 bases, with 11 bases between them. Input material: PBMCs. The receptor comes from a male donor in good health and CMV-seronegative. The V call is TRBV7-2, the J call TRBJ2-1, with D perhaps matching TRBD1 (6 bases). CDR3 nucleotides: TGTGCCAGCAGCTTAGTTACAGGGACATACAATGAGCAGTTCTTC. Encoded protein: CASSLVTGTYNEQFF.